This is a list of T cell receptor beta chains from one sample in a study of blood T cell repertoires in COVID-19. Method: immunoSEQ multiplex PCR; TCRdb's copy keeps in-frame clones and lacks some. The sample gives 70,000 to 100,000 clones, roughly 87% of which show up once; approximately 16% is in the top ten. The specimen was peripheral blood. These receptors were collected from a woman aged 60-70 years with COVID-19, enrolled during active disease. The CDR3 runs from the conserved cysteine through the conserved F or W. Each record gives: CDR3 protein, V gene, J gene.

CDR3: CASSRTGARQPQHF
V: TRBV3-1/TRBV3-2
J: TRBJ1-5

CDR3: CASSALGQVLSPLHF
V: TRBV9
J: TRBJ1-6

CDR3: CASGRGSRAAGELFF
V: TRBV19
J: TRBJ2-2

CDR3: CASSLGGANSNQPQHF
V: TRBV5-1
J: TRBJ1-5

CDR3: CASISGQGNYGYTF
V: TRBV28
J: TRBJ1-2

CDR3: CASSSRYGRSYEQYF
V: TRBV7-8
J: TRBJ2-7

CDR3: CASSVSLGQGSNYGYTF
V: TRBV10-1
J: TRBJ1-2

CDR3: CASSPQGYQETQYF
V: TRBV19
J: TRBJ2-5

CDR3: CASSARTGANYGYTF
V: TRBV5-1
J: TRBJ1-2

CDR3: CATSLALAGYNEQFF
V: TRBV15
J: TRBJ2-1

CDR3: CASSYRTGMSNQPQHF
V: TRBV6-6
J: TRBJ1-5

CDR3: CAWSVVSYEQYF
V: TRBV30
J: TRBJ2-7

CDR3: CASSLTSRYNEQFF
V: TRBV9
J: TRBJ2-1

CDR3: CASSQGPLAGNTGELFF
V: TRBV4-1
J: TRBJ2-2

CDR3: CAWSSPATSGAYEQYF
V: TRBV30
J: TRBJ2-7

CDR3: CAIGQPRYGYTF
V: TRBV19
J: TRBJ1-2

CDR3: CASTPDRGFVTEAFF
V: TRBV6-6
J: TRBJ1-1

CDR3: CASSLWGEGEAFF
V: TRBV7-3
J: TRBJ1-1

CDR3: CASRGQGYGYTF
V: TRBV2
J: TRBJ1-2

CDR3: CASLGRATGELFF
V: TRBV10-1
J: TRBJ2-2

CDR3: CASSADRAEETQYF
V: TRBV9
J: TRBJ2-5

CDR3: CASSLSPTGELFF
V: TRBV5-1
J: TRBJ2-2

CDR3: CASSRQARWGYTF
V: TRBV12-3/TRBV12-4
J: TRBJ1-2

CDR3: CASSPGQFNGYTF
V: TRBV7-9
J: TRBJ1-2

CDR3: CASSLVTSGGTDTQYF
V: TRBV7-6
J: TRBJ2-3